Listed below are T cell receptor beta chains from one sample, sequenced in a study of T cell responses to AZD1222 COVID-19 vaccine. Assay: immunoSEQ multiplex PCR; the TCRdb copy retains only in-frame clones and omits some. This sample has about 99,000 clones; 88% occur once, and the top ten carry over 6.5%. The sample was peripheral blood, taken on day 0 of AZD1222 vaccination. Receptors were obtained from an adult in good health. The CDR3 runs from the conserved cysteine through the conserved F or W. The D gene is left open where the match is weak. Clone sizes are given selectively: once, few, many, or a class where the clone is expanded.

.,TRBV28,TRBJ1-1,TRBD1,CASSDRASGNTEAFF,TGTGCCAGCAGCGACAGGGCCTCGGGGAACACTGAAGCTTTCTTT
.,TRBV2,TRBJ2-1,.,CASSIGQLHNEQFF,TGTGCCAGCAGTATTGGACAGCTCCACAATGAGCAGTTCTTC
.,TRBV2,TRBJ1-2,TRBD1,CASSDTGDNYGYTF,TGTGCCAGCAGTGATACAGGGGATAACTATGGCTACACCTTC
.,TRBV7-9,TRBJ2-5,.,CASSHEATQYF,TGTGCCAGCAGCCACGAGGCTACCCAGTACTTC
once,TRBV27,TRBJ1-2,TRBD1,CASSLGQGAITF,TGTGCCAGCAGTCTCGGACAGGGGGCCATCACCTTC
.,TRBV4-3,TRBJ2-3,TRBD2,CASRTSGTTDTQYF,TGCGCCAGCAGGACTAGCGGAACCACAGATACGCAGTATTTT
.,TRBV11-2,TRBJ1-3,.,CASSPLGSGNTIYF,TGTGCCAGCAGCCCGTTGGGCTCTGGAAACACCATATATTTT
.,TRBV2,TRBJ2-2,.,CASSERNTGELFF,TGTGCCAGCAGTGAACGGAACACCGGGGAGCTGTTTTTT
.,TRBV4-3,TRBJ1-3,.,CASSQVGGGNTIYF,TGCGCCAGCAGCCAAGTAGGAGGTGGAAACACCATATATTTT
.,TRBV12-1,TRBJ2-7,.,CASSFEGTAAVGQYF,TGTGCCAGCAGCTTTGAGGGGACAGCCGCCGTGGGGCAGTACTTC
.,TRBV19,TRBJ1-1,.,CASSKQGSSYTEAFF,TGTGCCAGTAGTAAGCAGGGGAGTTCCTACACTGAAGCTTTCTTT
.,TRBV6-5,TRBJ1-1,.,CASSLSRVVVTEAFF,TGTGCCAGCAGTTTGTCACGGGTGGTAGTCACTGAAGCTTTCTTT
.,TRBV5-4,TRBJ2-1,.,CASSLAHRDEQFF,TGTGCCAGCAGCTTGGCCCATCGGGACGAGCAGTTCTTC
few,TRBV6-6,TRBJ1-2,TRBD1,CASSPWLGTVSSNYGYTF,TGTGCCAGCAGTCCCTGGCTTGGGACAGTAAGTTCTAACTATGGCTACACCTTC
.,TRBV11-2,TRBJ1-6,.,CASSLDLLSSYNSPLHF,TGTGCCAGCAGCTTAGATCTGTTAAGCTCCTATAATTCACCCCTCCACTTT
.,TRBV6-4,TRBJ2-7,.,CASSVGSSYEQYF,TGTGCCAGCAGTGTTGGGAGCTCCTACGAGCAGTACTTC
.,TRBV7-8,TRBJ1-1,.,CASSERLQKNTEAFF,TGTGCCAGCAGCGAAAGACTACAGAAGAACACTGAAGCTTTCTTT
.,TRBV4-3,TRBJ1-6,.,CASSQDLGDSPLHF,TGCGCCAGCAGCCAAGATCTCGGGGACTCACCCCTCCACTTT
.,TRBV4-3,TRBJ2-2,TRBD2,CASSWGGFTGELFF,TGCGCCAGCAGCTGGGGAGGGTTCACCGGGGAGCTGTTTTTT
.,TRBV28,TRBJ2-2,.,CASSTPLGTGELFF,TGTGCCAGCAGTACCCCCCTGGGGACCGGGGAGCTGTTTTTT
.,TRBV7-9,TRBJ2-7,TRBD2,CASSFPVGLAGPRFYEQYF,TGTGCCAGCAGCTTCCCTGTAGGACTAGCGGGACCTAGATTTTACGAGCAGTACTTC
.,TRBV5-1,TRBJ1-1,TRBD1,CASSFTAGGMNTEAFF,TGCGCCAGCAGCTTCACCGCAGGGGGAATGAACACTGAAGCTTTCTTT
once,TRBV4-3,TRBJ1-4,.,CASSQDTGTVYEKLFF,TGCGCCAGCAGCCAAGATACCGGCACGGTATACGAAAAACTGTTTTTT
.,TRBV7-2,TRBJ2-1,.,CASSPITGARAYNEQFF,TGTGCCAGCAGCCCCATCACGGGGGCTAGGGCCTACAATGAGCAGTTCTTC
once,TRBV28,TRBJ1-5,.,CASSLLRRSNQPQHF,TGTGCCAGCAGTTTATTGCGGAGGAGCAATCAGCCCCAGCATTTT